These 2 T cell receptor beta chains share one sample of origin, sequenced in a study of CD8+ T cells in alopecia areata. Once RNA had been extracted, it was reverse transcribed into cDNA to act as the sequencing template. The data were produced by immunoSEQ multiplex PCR, yet TCRdb's version contains in-frame clones alone and is incomplete. The data hold around 100,000 clones, with roughly 46% observed a single time. The treatment: oral pan-JAK inhibitor, 5-10 mg twice daily. This sample comprised CD8+ T cells sorted from blood, obtained at week 24, from a patient treated with tofacitinib. All receptors derive from a human donor with alopecia areata.

A few counts support this clone. The chain has TRBV4-3 and TRBJ2-1, with TRBD2 matching over 8 bases. Germline V lookup: CDR1 LGHNA, CDR2 YSLEER. The CDR3 spans 15 residues. V dropped 0 bases and J dropped 9; count of bases not matched to a gene: 7. The CDR3 nucleotides read TGCGCCAGCAGCCAAGAACTAGCGGAGGTTGGTGAGCAGTTCTTC. Translating it yields CASSQELAEVGEQFF.

The chain uses TRBV19 and TRBJ1-5; unclear D gene. The CDR3 is 17 residues long. Trimming took 4 bases from V and 0 from J, leaving 16 bases between them. Germline V gives CDR1 LNHDA, CDR2 SQIVND (reference sequence). CDR3 residues: CASSNSKTPLSNQPQHF. The CDR3 nucleotides read TGTGCCAGTAGTAATAGTAAGACACCCCTTAGCAATCAGCCCCAGCATTTT. Variable domain in full (rest from reference TRBV19 and TRBJ1-5): DGGITQSPKYLFRKEGQNVTLSCEQNLNHDAMYWYRQDPGQGLRLIYYSQIVNDFQKGDIAEGYSVSREKKESFPLTVTSAQKNPTAFYLCASSNSKTPLSNQPQHFGDGTRLSIL.